Sequencing of this T cell receptor (beta chain) was carried out in a study of cytomegalovirus exposure and HLA in healthy donors. The study, taken as a whole, reports: Specificity for CMV antigens was confirmed in vitro for a few of the CMV-associated chains. Reports state that TCR beta sequences accurately predicted most subjects' HLA-A and HLA-B alleles. Later analysis identified 16,000 or so TCR beta sequences associated with HLA alleles, using a false discovery rate threshold of 0.05.

Primers for the PCR totalled 60 Vbeta and 13 Jbeta. Only in-frame clones appear in the TCRdb table, and some are missing; sequencing was by immunoSEQ multiplex PCR. There are approximately 140,000 clones in the sample; around 79% occur only once, and around 6.5% lies in the top ten. The CDR3 has 15 residues. V shed 4 bases, J shed 5 bases, and the junction held 6 bases outside the gene matches. In germline, CDR1 is LNHDA, CDR2 SQIVND (reference sequence). Concerning this clone: The antigen remains undetermined.

The sequence derives from a man in his fifties or sixties in good health and CMV-seropositive. Sequencing was done on a sample of PBMCs. The chain couples TRBV19 to TRBJ2-2, with 8 bases matching TRBD1. CDR3 loop: CASSKSWTGTGELFF. The CDR3, as DNA: TGTGCCAGTAGTAAATCCTGGACAGGGACCGGGGAGCTGTTTTTT.